This T cell receptor (beta chain) was retrieved from a study of T cell responses to AZD1222 COVID-19 vaccine listed by TCRdb under 2021. Looking at the study overall: A total of 240 or so trial participants underwent TCR sequencing, of whom 200 to 220 had received two doses of AZD1222 and around 25 had received two doses of the MenACWY control vaccine. Trial participants were enrolled by age into 18-55, 56-69 and 70-plus year subgroups, with about 150, 28 and 57 TCR-sequenced participants respectively. The paper as a whole reports these results and caveats: CD4 TCRs associated with the vaccine covered the entire spike protein, and the dominant responses were in regions 160-218 and 743-854. Epitopes outside the regions mutated in the B.1.351 and B.1.1.7 variants were reportedly recognized by nearly half of the unique spike-specific TCRs. After two AZD1222 doses, both the breadth and the depth of spike-specific TCRs were significantly higher than at day 0 and than in MenACWY recipients. Because no day 14 peak-response samples were available, repertoires were characterized only after the peak T cell response. Conclusions about previously exposed vaccinees were limited because only 6 or 7 AZD1222 recipients were SARS-CoV-2 seropositive at baseline. Most participants were white British and females outnumbered males, and the authors suggested that clonal diversity may have been underestimated. In the small 56-69-year group, the increase in depth fell short of significance, most likely because of low power.

CDR1 and CDR2, per the germline V gene, are MNHEY and SVGEGT. Spanning cysteine to phenylalanine, the CDR3 consists of 14 amino acids. The DNA shown is the 42-base CDR3, in frame from base 1. The V end loses 6 bases and the J end loses 2 bases, and a stretch of 14 bases separates them. The label giving this sample's time point can be read as: about 28 days (+/-7) after the second vaccine dose. AZD1222 recipients whose second dose came at about 4 weeks and those whose second dose came at about 12 weeks were combined into one group, since spike-specific TCR depth and breadth did not differ between the two schedules. Samples from vaccinated people were obtained from the UK trials COV001 and COV002, which included a single-blind randomized controlled phase 2/3 trial of AZD1222 (ChAdOx1 nCoV-19) in healthy adults. Trial participant PBMC samples were collected at day 0 and day 28 after the second dose for TCRbeta chain sequencing.

The CDR3 regions of human TCRbeta chains were subjected to immunosequencing. Processing in the source paper ran as follows. TCRs in the repertoires were compared against a reference library of SARS-CoV-2-specific TCRs that had been generated with the MIRA antigen-specificity platform. Breadth was defined as the fraction of unique TCRs that were SARS-CoV-2-associated. Depth was defined as the fraction of total T cells that were SARS-CoV-2-associated. Using the MIRA data, each spike-specific TCR was assigned both to the spike region to which the TCR was reactive and to a CD4 or CD8 class. Log10-transformed breadth and depth values were compared by one-way ANOVA with Sidak's multiple comparisons tests. The table comes from immuneACCESS by way of TCRdb, which keeps in-frame sequences with V and J called. Part of the clones is missing from these tables; in studies checked, under half for an unresolved V gene and the rest for unknown reasons. V, J and clone size derive from that table, while D and trimming were established from the DNA sequence. For this sample the table gives more than 150,000 clones, of which approximately 91% were detected only once. 1.5% to 2.5% of the sample is in the top ten clones.

Notes on this clone: Its recognized antigen is unknown. No much larger clone is present one base from it, and per-base qualities are unavailable.

The receptor's source is an adult who received the AZD1222 COVID-19 vaccine. The chain is made from TRBV6-2 or TRBV6-3 and TRBJ2-7; the D gene is perhaps TRBD1 or TRBD2, each of them matching over 5 bases. The sequences come from peripheral blood, collected 28 days after the second AZD1222 dose. The CDR3: CASSLWDPTYEQYF. The DNA sequence follows: TGTGCCAGCAGCCTATGGGACCCAACCTACGAGCAGTACTTC.